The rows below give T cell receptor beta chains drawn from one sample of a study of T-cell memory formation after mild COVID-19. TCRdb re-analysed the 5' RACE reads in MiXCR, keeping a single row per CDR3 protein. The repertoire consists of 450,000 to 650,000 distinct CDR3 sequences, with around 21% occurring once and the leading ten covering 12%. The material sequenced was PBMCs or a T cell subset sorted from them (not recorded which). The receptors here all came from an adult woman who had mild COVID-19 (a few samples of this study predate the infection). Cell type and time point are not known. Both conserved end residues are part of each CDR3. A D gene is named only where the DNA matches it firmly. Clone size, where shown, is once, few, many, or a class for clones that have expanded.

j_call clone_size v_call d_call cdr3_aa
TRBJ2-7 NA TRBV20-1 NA CSARDQPGPTYEQYF
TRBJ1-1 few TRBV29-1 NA CSVEGPTINTEAFF
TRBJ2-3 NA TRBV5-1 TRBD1 CASSGRQGGTDTQYF
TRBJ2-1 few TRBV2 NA CASSEHRENRFF
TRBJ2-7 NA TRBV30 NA CAWGTSRSSYEQYF
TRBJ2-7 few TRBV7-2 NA CASSDRDGYEQYF
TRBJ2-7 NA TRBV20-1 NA CSARSRGASYEQYF
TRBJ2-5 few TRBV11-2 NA CASSFVGSETQYF
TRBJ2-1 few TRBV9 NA CASSVESRGRSGGFGQFF
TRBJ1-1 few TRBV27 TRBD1 CASSLFPPTGGTEAFF
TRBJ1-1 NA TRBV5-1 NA CASGGGRQNTEAFF
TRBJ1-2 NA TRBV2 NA CASILLRNYGYTF
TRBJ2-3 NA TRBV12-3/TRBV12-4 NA CASSLRSTVDTQYF
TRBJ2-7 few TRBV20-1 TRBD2 CSARGLAGSLGEQYF
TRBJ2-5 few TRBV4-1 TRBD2 CASSLQRGPGETQYF
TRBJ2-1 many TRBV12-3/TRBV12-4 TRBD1 CASSQYRDSYNEQFF
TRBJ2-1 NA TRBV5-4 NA CASSLASPGSYNEQFF
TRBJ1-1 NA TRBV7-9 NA CASSWDNKNTEAFF
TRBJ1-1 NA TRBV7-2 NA CASRGHTEAFF
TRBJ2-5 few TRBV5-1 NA CASKGLAVGETQYF
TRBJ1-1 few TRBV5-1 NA CASSLDGGIDLAFF
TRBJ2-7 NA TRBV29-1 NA CSVSDIYEQYF
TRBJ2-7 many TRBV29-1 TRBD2 CSAGLAGGLYEQYF
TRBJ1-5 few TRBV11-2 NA CASSSDGHSNQPQHF
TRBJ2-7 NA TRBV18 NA CASSPPRQGNPGGSYEQYF
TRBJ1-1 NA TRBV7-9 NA CASSSTPGGGDTEAFF
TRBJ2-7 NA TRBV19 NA CASSIVVGAIYEQYF
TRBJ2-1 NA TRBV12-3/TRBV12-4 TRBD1 CASTNRDRGGEQFF
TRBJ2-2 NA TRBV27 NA CASSFQGSNTGELFF
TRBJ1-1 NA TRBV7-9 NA CASSFGDRNTEAFF
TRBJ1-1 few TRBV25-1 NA CASSGTGKGDTEAFF
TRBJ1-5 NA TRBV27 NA CASSRVGQDNQPQHF
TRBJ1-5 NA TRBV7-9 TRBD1 CASSLSPGQGIDQPQHF
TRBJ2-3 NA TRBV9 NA CASSERLGEDTQYF
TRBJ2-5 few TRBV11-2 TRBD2 CASSSGLGGETQYF
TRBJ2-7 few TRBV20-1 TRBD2 CSAQGLGHEQYF
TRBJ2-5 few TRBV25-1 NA CASNEGRETQYF
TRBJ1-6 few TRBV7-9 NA CASSLEAGVGLSPLHF
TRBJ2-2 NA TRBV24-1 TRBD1 CATSDVTLGQGLDTGELFF
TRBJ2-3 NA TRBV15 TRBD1 CATSRVFMKTGAPSDTQYF
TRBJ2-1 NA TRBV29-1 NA CSVEGINNEQFF
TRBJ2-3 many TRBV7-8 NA CASSSTAWADTQYF
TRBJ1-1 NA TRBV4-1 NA CASSQVLRGRADTEAFF
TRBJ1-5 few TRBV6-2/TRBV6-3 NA CASSYSIGGNQPQHF
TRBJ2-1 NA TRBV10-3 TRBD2 CAISESILAVEQFF
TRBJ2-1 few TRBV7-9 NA CASSSVHEQFF
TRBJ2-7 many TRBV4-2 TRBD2 CASSSSNGGAEEQYF
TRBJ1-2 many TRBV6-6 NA CASTAANYGYTF
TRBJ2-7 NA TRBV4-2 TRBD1 CASSQGTGETYEQYF